What follows are 5 T cell receptor beta chains derived from one specimen sequenced in a study of regulatory and conventional T cells in RAG deficiency. Blood CD4+ CD25-low CD127-high conventional T cells supplied the genomic DNA template. The protocol was immunoSEQ multiplex PCR, while the TCRdb copy is restricted to in-frame clones and leaves out a portion. The sample holds over 45,000 clones, over 80% seen once. The data were also submitted as part of a second study, on regulatory T cells. That work contributes: The PCR used 52 TRBV and 13 TRBJ primers.

Material: CD4+ effector T cells sorted from blood. These receptors came from a human donor in good health.

The chain carries TRBV18 and TRBJ1-5, with D possibly matching TRBD1 (5 bases). The ends were cut back, 3 bases at V and 2 bases at J, with 11 bases in the middle. CDR3 length equals 15 residues. Germline assignment: CDR1 KGHSH and CDR2 LQKENI. For the CDR3, the DNA is TGTGCCAGCTCACCCCGGGAAGGGGGCAATCAGCCCCAGCATTTT. Translation: CASSPREGGNQPQHF.

This clone was observed once. The chain is built from TRBV6-1 and TRBJ2-1; D gene uncertain. Germline V lookup: CDR1 MNHNS, CDR2 SASEGT. This CDR3 has 14 residues. The V end lost 3 bases, the J end lost 8 bases, and 14 bases lay between the germline ends. The CDR3 nucleotides read TGTGCCAGCAGTGACGGCCAGGCCGACCATGAGCAGTTCTTC. The encoded protein is CASSDGQADHEQFF.

The sample holds a few counts of this clone. The V and J genes are TRBV5-1 and TRBJ1-6; D might be TRBD1 (5 bases). Germline V gives CDR1 SGHRS, CDR2 YFSETQ. The CDR3 consists of 13 residues. V shed 3 bases and J shed 9 bases, with 10 bases lying between them. The chain's CDR3 is CASSSTAGSPLHF. The CDR3 nucleotides are TGCGCCAGCAGCTCGACAGCCGGTTCACCCCTCCACTTT. Full variable domain (outside the CDR3, taken from reference TRBV5-1 and TRBJ1-6): KAGVTQTPRYLIKTRGQQVTLSCSPISGHRSVSWYQQTPGQGLQFLFEYFSETQRNKGNFPGRFSGRQFSNSRSEMNVSTLELGDSALYLCASSSTAGSPLHFGNGTRLTVT.

This clone was observed once. This rearrangement joins TRBV7-8 to TRBJ1-5; 7 bases align to TRBD1. Trimming took 4 bases from V and 7 from J; bases not matched to a gene: 10. The CDR3 length is 15 residues. The germline CDR1 and CDR2 sequences are SGHVS and FQNEAQ. Here the CDR3 DNA reads TGTGCCAGCAGCTGGATGACAGGGTCAAGCCAGCCCCAGCATTTT. This sequence encodes CASSWMTGSSQPQHF.

This chain joins TRBV5-1 and TRBJ1-1; D is uncertain. Germline lookup yields CDR1 SGHRS and CDR2 YFSETQ. With 0 bases removed from V and 6 bases from J, the gap between germline ends came to 12 bases. The CDR3 has 14 amino acids. The CDR3 region has the DNA TGCGCCAGCAGCTTGGGGGGTCGGACCGCTGAAGCTTTCTTT. Translation: CASSLGGRTAEAFF. The whole variable domain, filled in from reference TRBV5-1 and TRBJ1-1, reads KAGVTQTPRYLIKTRGQQVTLSCSPISGHRSVSWYQQTPGQGLQFLFEYFSETQRNKGNFPGRFSGRQFSNSRSEMNVSTLELGDSALYLCASSLGGRTAEAFFGQGTRLTVV.